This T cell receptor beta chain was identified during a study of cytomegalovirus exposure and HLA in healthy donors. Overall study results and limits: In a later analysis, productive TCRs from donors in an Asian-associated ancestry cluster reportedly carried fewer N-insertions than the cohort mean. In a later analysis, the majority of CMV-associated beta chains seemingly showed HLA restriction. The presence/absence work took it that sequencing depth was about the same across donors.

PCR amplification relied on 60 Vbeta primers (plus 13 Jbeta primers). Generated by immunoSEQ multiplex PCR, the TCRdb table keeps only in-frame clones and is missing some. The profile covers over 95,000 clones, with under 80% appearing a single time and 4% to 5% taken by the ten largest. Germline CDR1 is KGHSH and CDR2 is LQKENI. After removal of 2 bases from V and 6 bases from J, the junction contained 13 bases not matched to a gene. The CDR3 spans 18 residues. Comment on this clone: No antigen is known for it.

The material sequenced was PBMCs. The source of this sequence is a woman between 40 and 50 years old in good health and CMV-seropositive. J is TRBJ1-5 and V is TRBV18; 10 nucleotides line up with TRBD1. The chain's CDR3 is CASSPGGLTGGQGQPQHF. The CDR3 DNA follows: TGTGCCAGCTCACCAGGGGGGCTGACAGGGGGCCAAGGTCAGCCCCAGCATTTT.